This is a list of T cell receptor beta chains from one sample in a study of shared clonotypes between healthy human individuals. This table comes from immunoSEQ multiplex PCR, and its TCRdb copy is limited to in-frame clones, with some not included. The table has around 2,000,000 clones, about 95% seen once. Sequencing was carried out using naive CD8+ T cells sorted from blood. Receptors originate from a man younger than 35 in good health. CDR3s include the opening cysteine and the closing phenylalanine or tryptophan. Each record gives: D gene, J gene, V gene, clone size, CDR3 protein, CDR3 DNA. The D gene is left open where the match is weak. Size is omitted from some rows. Given values are once, few, many or a class for expanded clones.

d_gene: NA
j_gene: TRBJ1-2
v_gene: TRBV13
abundance: NA
CDR3aa: CASSLGKASVNGYTF
CDR3nt: TGTGCCAGCAGCTTAGGAAAGGCCTCCGTGAATGGCTACACCTTC

d_gene: TRBD1
j_gene: TRBJ1-2
v_gene: TRBV7-9
abundance: NA
CDR3aa: CASSPGQGADYGYTF
CDR3nt: TGTGCCAGCAGCCCCGGACAGGGCGCCGACTATGGCTACACCTTC

d_gene: TRBD2
j_gene: TRBJ2-3
v_gene: TRBV5-1
abundance: NA
CDR3aa: CASQKRGADTQYF
CDR3nt: TGCGCCAGCCAAAAGCGGGGAGCAGATACGCAGTATTTT

d_gene: NA
j_gene: TRBJ2-7
v_gene: TRBV6-5
abundance: NA
CDR3aa: CASNPQQNPYEQYF
CDR3nt: TGTGCCAGCAATCCACAACAGAACCCCTACGAGCAGTACTTC

d_gene: NA
j_gene: TRBJ2-2
v_gene: TRBV10-3
abundance: NA
CDR3aa: CAISEKGWANTGELFF
CDR3nt: TGTGCCATCAGTGAAAAGGGGTGGGCGAACACCGGGGAGCTGTTTTTT

d_gene: NA
j_gene: TRBJ1-4
v_gene: TRBV9
abundance: NA
CDR3aa: CASSVSGAATEKLFF
CDR3nt: TGTGCCAGCAGCGTATCGGGGGCTGCGACTGAAAAACTGTTTTTT

d_gene: NA
j_gene: TRBJ2-7
v_gene: TRBV1
abundance: once
CDR3aa: CTSPQGQEKNYEQYF
CDR3nt: TGCACCAGCCCCCAAGGGCAGGAAAAAAACTACGAGCAGTACTTC

d_gene: NA
j_gene: TRBJ2-3
v_gene: TRBV7-3
abundance: NA
CDR3aa: CASSGVGGTDTQYF
CDR3nt: TGTGCCAGCAGCGGCGTCGGGGGCACAGATACGCAGTATTTT

d_gene: TRBD1
j_gene: TRBJ1-1
v_gene: TRBV19
abundance: NA
CDR3aa: CASQGVAEAFF
CDR3nt: TGTGCCAGTCAGGGGGTGGCTGAAGCTTTCTTT

d_gene: NA
j_gene: TRBJ1-2
v_gene: TRBV5-1
abundance: NA
CDR3aa: CASSLVENYGYTF
CDR3nt: TGCGCCAGCAGCTTGGTGGAGAACTATGGCTACACCTTC

d_gene: TRBD1
j_gene: TRBJ2-7
v_gene: TRBV7-6
abundance: few
CDR3aa: CASSLTGTGAYEQYF
CDR3nt: TGTGCCAGCAGTCTAACCGGGACAGGGGCGTACGAGCAGTACTTC

d_gene: TRBD1
j_gene: TRBJ2-2
v_gene: TRBV7-9
abundance: NA
CDR3aa: CASSSTGAGELFF
CDR3nt: TGTGCCAGCAGCTCGACAGGGGCCGGGGAGCTGTTTTTT

d_gene: TRBD2
j_gene: TRBJ2-7
v_gene: TRBV5-6
abundance: once
CDR3aa: CASDSGLADSYEQYF
CDR3nt: TGTGCCAGCGACTCGGGGCTAGCGGACTCCTACGAGCAGTACTTC

d_gene: NA
j_gene: TRBJ1-3
v_gene: TRBV2
abundance: once
CDR3aa: CASNLGQAISGNTIYF
CDR3nt: TGTGCCAGCAATTTGGGACAAGCAATCTCTGGAAACACCATATATTTT

d_gene: TRBD2
j_gene: TRBJ2-5
v_gene: TRBV4-1
abundance: NA
CDR3aa: CASSLLDSGSRETQYF
CDR3nt: TGCGCCAGCAGCCTCCTCGACAGCGGGAGTCGGGAGACCCAGTACTTC

d_gene: TRBD2
j_gene: TRBJ2-3
v_gene: TRBV11-1
abundance: NA
CDR3aa: CASSLWGGADTQYF
CDR3nt: TGTGCCAGCAGCTTATGGGGGGGAGCAGATACGCAGTATTTT

d_gene: TRBD1
j_gene: TRBJ2-2
v_gene: TRBV5-1
abundance: NA
CDR3aa: CASSLLPGQGYTGELFF
CDR3nt: TGCGCCAGCAGCCTCCTGCCGGGACAGGGTTACACCGGGGAGCTGTTTTTT

d_gene: NA
j_gene: TRBJ2-7
v_gene: TRBV10-2
abundance: NA
CDR3aa: CASSFSRGAHEQYF
CDR3nt: TGCGCCAGCAGTTTTTCCCGGGGAGCCCACGAGCAGTACTTC

d_gene: TRBD2
j_gene: TRBJ2-1
v_gene: TRBV9
abundance: NA
CDR3aa: CASSVGPSGSLNEQFF
CDR3nt: TGTGCCAGCAGCGTAGGGCCTAGCGGGAGTCTCAATGAGCAGTTCTTC

d_gene: NA
j_gene: TRBJ2-7
v_gene: TRBV6-5
abundance: NA
CDR3aa: CASKQGAAYEQYF
CDR3nt: TGTGCCAGCAAACAGGGCGCTGCCTACGAGCAGTACTTC

d_gene: NA
j_gene: TRBJ1-5
v_gene: TRBV30
abundance: NA
CDR3aa: CAWSAMDEAQHF
CDR3nt: TGTGCCTGGAGTGCAATGGATGAGGCCCAGCATTTT

d_gene: NA
j_gene: TRBJ2-7
v_gene: TRBV4-1
abundance: NA
CDR3aa: CASSQATGTPYDEQYF
CDR3nt: TGCGCCAGCAGCCAGGCCACAGGAACCCCCTACGACGAGCAGTACTTC

d_gene: TRBD2
j_gene: TRBJ2-7
v_gene: TRBV9
abundance: NA
CDR3aa: CASSVGTSGSEQYF
CDR3nt: TGTGCCAGCAGCGTAGGGACTAGCGGGAGTGAGCAGTACTTC

d_gene: TRBD2
j_gene: TRBJ2-7
v_gene: TRBV7-9
abundance: NA
CDR3aa: CASSPTSGAMMGSYEQYF
CDR3nt: TGTGCCAGCAGCCCGACTAGCGGAGCCATGATGGGGTCCTACGAGCAGTACTTC

d_gene: NA
j_gene: TRBJ1-2
v_gene: TRBV6-5
abundance: NA
CDR3aa: CASSNGDVIPYGYTF
CDR3nt: TGTGCCAGCAGCAACGGAGACGTTATCCCCTATGGCTACACCTTC

d_gene: NA
j_gene: TRBJ1-2
v_gene: TRBV25-1
abundance: NA
CDR3aa: CASNGGRVEANYGYTF
CDR3nt: TGTGCCAGCAACGGGGGGCGGGTCGAGGCTAACTATGGCTACACCTTC

d_gene: NA
j_gene: TRBJ2-7
v_gene: TRBV28
abundance: NA
CDR3aa: CASRTLSSYEQYF
CDR3nt: TGTGCCAGCAGGACCTTAAGCTCCTACGAGCAGTACTTC

d_gene: TRBD1
j_gene: TRBJ1-2
v_gene: TRBV9
abundance: NA
CDR3aa: CASSDPLQTGGRYGYTF
CDR3nt: TGTGCCAGCAGCGACCCCCTACAGACAGGGGGGAGATATGGCTACACCTTC

d_gene: NA
j_gene: TRBJ1-1
v_gene: TRBV19
abundance: once
CDR3aa: CASSIGLYTEAFF
CDR3nt: TGTGCCAGTAGTATAGGGCTCTACACTGAAGCTTTCTTT

d_gene: TRBD1
j_gene: TRBJ2-1
v_gene: TRBV27
abundance: NA
CDR3aa: CASSPGGPSYNEQFF
CDR3nt: TGTGCCAGCAGTCCAGGGGGTCCCTCCTACAATGAGCAGTTCTTC

d_gene: NA
j_gene: TRBJ2-7
v_gene: TRBV9
abundance: NA
CDR3aa: CASSSRDSYEQYF
CDR3nt: TGTGCCAGCAGCTCCCGGGACTCTTACGAGCAGTACTTC

d_gene: NA
j_gene: TRBJ1-6
v_gene: TRBV11-2
abundance: NA
CDR3aa: CASSLSGDHNSPLHF
CDR3nt: TGTGCCAGCAGCTTATCAGGAGATCATAATTCACCCCTCCACTTT

d_gene: NA
j_gene: TRBJ2-1
v_gene: TRBV30
abundance: NA
CDR3aa: CAWSVGVDEQFF
CDR3nt: TGTGCCTGGAGTGTCGGAGTTGATGAGCAGTTCTTC

d_gene: TRBD2
j_gene: TRBJ2-2
v_gene: TRBV5-7
abundance: NA
CDR3aa: CASSFRLAVNTGELFF
CDR3nt: TGTGCCAGCAGCTTCCGACTAGCGGTGAACACCGGGGAGCTGTTTTTT

d_gene: NA
j_gene: TRBJ2-7
v_gene: TRBV7-9
abundance: NA
CDR3aa: CASSLAGRGQYF
CDR3nt: TGTGCCAGCAGCTTAGCGGGCAGAGGACAGTACTTC

d_gene: NA
j_gene: TRBJ1-4
v_gene: TRBV7-8
abundance: NA
CDR3aa: CASSLASLMRSDEKLFF
CDR3nt: TGTGCCAGCAGCTTAGCGTCATTGATGAGGTCTGATGAAAAACTGTTTTTT

d_gene: NA
j_gene: TRBJ2-1
v_gene: TRBV5-1
abundance: NA
CDR3aa: CASSIVGNEQFF
CDR3nt: TGCGCCAGCAGCATAGTAGGGAATGAGCAGTTCTTC

d_gene: NA
j_gene: TRBJ2-7
v_gene: TRBV6-5
abundance: NA
CDR3aa: CASSYSEVNEQYF
CDR3nt: TGTGCCAGCAGTTACTCGGAGGTCAACGAGCAGTACTTC

d_gene: TRBD2
j_gene: TRBJ2-5
v_gene: TRBV2
abundance: once
CDR3aa: CASSEGLAGGNF
CDR3nt: TGTGCCAGCAGCGAGGGACTAGCGGGAGGGAACTTC

d_gene: NA
j_gene: TRBJ1-2
v_gene: TRBV27
abundance: NA
CDR3aa: CASSLSDGDGYTF
CDR3nt: TGTGCCAGCAGTTTATCGGACGGCGATGGCTACACCTTC

d_gene: TRBD2
j_gene: TRBJ2-3
v_gene: TRBV2
abundance: once
CDR3aa: CASSRLAGNTDTQYF
CDR3nt: TGTGCCAGCAGTAGACTAGCGGGGAACACAGATACGCAGTATTTT

d_gene: NA
j_gene: TRBJ2-5
v_gene: TRBV21-1
abundance: NA
CDR3aa: CASSNREQQETQYF
CDR3nt: TGTGCCAGCAGCAATAGGGAACAACAAGAGACCCAGTACTTC

d_gene: NA
j_gene: TRBJ2-7
v_gene: TRBV27
abundance: NA
CDR3aa: CASSLLGNSYEQYF
CDR3nt: TGTGCCAGCAGTCTTTTAGGGAACTCCTACGAGCAGTACTTC

d_gene: NA
j_gene: TRBJ1-6
v_gene: TRBV27
abundance: NA
CDR3aa: CASSPAGDSPLHF
CDR3nt: TGTGCCAGCAGCCCGGCGGGGGATTCACCCCTCCACTTT

d_gene: NA
j_gene: TRBJ2-7
v_gene: TRBV11-3
abundance: NA
CDR3aa: CASSSTKFGPGEQYF
CDR3nt: TGTGCCAGCAGCAGCACCAAGTTCGGGCCGGGGGAGCAGTACTTC

d_gene: TRBD1
j_gene: TRBJ1-5
v_gene: TRBV6-5
abundance: NA
CDR3aa: CASSSTGGWNQPQHF
CDR3nt: TGTGCCAGCAGTTCCACAGGGGGCTGGAATCAGCCCCAGCATTTT

d_gene: TRBD2
j_gene: TRBJ2-1
v_gene: TRBV9
abundance: NA
CDR3aa: CASSPKGRGLAGTYNEQFF
CDR3nt: TGTGCCAGCAGCCCTAAAGGCCGCGGACTAGCGGGAACCTACAATGAGCAGTTCTTC

d_gene: NA
j_gene: TRBJ1-6
v_gene: TRBV4-1
abundance: NA
CDR3aa: CASSPRIPSPLHF
CDR3nt: TGCGCCAGCAGCCCGAGGATCCCTTCACCCCTCCACTTT

d_gene: NA
j_gene: TRBJ2-3
v_gene: TRBV15
abundance: NA
CDR3aa: CATREGYTDTQYF
CDR3nt: TGTGCCACCAGGGAGGGATACACAGATACGCAGTATTTT

d_gene: TRBD2
j_gene: TRBJ2-7
v_gene: TRBV11-2
abundance: once
CDR3aa: CASSQESGVYYEQYF
CDR3nt: TGTGCCAGCAGCCAAGAAAGCGGGGTGTACTACGAGCAGTACTTC